This T cell receptor (beta chain) was observed in a study of T cell responses to AZD1222 COVID-19 vaccine (dated by TCRdb to 2020 to 2022). Turning to the overall study: A total of over 230 trial participants underwent TCR sequencing, of whom 200 to 220 had received two doses of AZD1222 and around 26 had received two doses of the MenACWY control vaccine. Trial participants were enrolled into age subgroups of 18-55, 56-69 and 70-plus years, which contained 148, 28 and 57 TCR-sequenced participants, respectively.

What the time point label conveys for this sample: about 28 days (+/-7) after the second vaccine dose. AZD1222 recipients with second doses at about 4 weeks or about 12 weeks were pooled, because spike-specific TCR depth and breadth did not differ between schedules. The vaccinee samples were drawn from two UK trials, COV001 and COV002, one of which was a single-blind randomized controlled phase 2/3 trial testing AZD1222 (ChAdOx1 nCoV-19) in healthy adults. For TCRbeta chain sequencing, PBMC samples were collected from trial participants at day 0 and at day 28 after the second dose. What the authors observed across the whole study: Most participants were white British and females outnumbered males, and the authors suggested that clonal diversity may have been underestimated. After two AZD1222 doses, spike-specific TCR breadth and depth were significantly higher than at day 0 and than in MenACWY recipients. Nearly half of unique spike-specific TCRs reportedly recognized epitopes outside regions mutated in the B.1.351 and B.1.1.7 variants. The 56-69-year group was small, and its depth increase did not reach significance, likely because of low power. Only a handful of AZD1222 recipients were SARS-CoV-2 seropositive at baseline, limiting conclusions about previously exposed vaccinees. Because no day 14 peak-response samples were available, the repertoires could be characterized only after the peak T cell response. The whole spike protein was spanned by vaccine-associated CD4 TCRs, and dominant responses were seen in regions 160-218 and 743-854.

CDR1 is given as LGHNT and CDR2 as FRNRAP, both from the germline V gene. V trim: 6 bases; J trim: 0 bases; unmatched bases: 7. Taken from cysteine to phenylalanine, the CDR3 has 16 residues. Left in the record is the CDR3 DNA by itself, 48 bases read in frame from the first base. About this clone itself: Its antigen target is currently unknown. Base-call qualities are not available, and no considerably larger clone is one nucleotide away.

The CDR3 regions of human TCRbeta chains were subjected to immunosequencing. The original methods were these. Repertoire TCRs were matched against a reference library of SARS-CoV-2-specific TCRs generated with the MIRA antigen-specificity platform. Breadth was defined as the fraction of unique TCRs that were SARS-CoV-2-associated, and depth was defined as the fraction of total T cells that were SARS-CoV-2-associated. Each spike-specific TCR was assigned to its reactive spike region and to a CD4 or CD8 class using the MIRA data. Log10-transformed breadth and depth values were compared by one-way ANOVA with Sidak's multiple comparisons tests. The clones in this table, taken by TCRdb from immuneACCESS, are in-frame only. Not every clone is retained; where verified, under half of the shortfall comes from an unresolved V gene, and the cause of the rest is unknown. That table gives V, J and clone size, and the DNA gave D and trimming. The sample table records about 86,000 clones; roughly 90% of these occur just once. The ten top clones hold 9% to 14% of the sample.

Specimen: peripheral blood, collected 28 days after the second AZD1222 dose. This clonotype was obtained from an adult who received the AZD1222 COVID-19 vaccine. Rearrangement joined TRBV12-5 to TRBJ2-2; TRBD2 aligns with 7 central bases. Here the CDR3 is given as CASGGSGASNTGELFF. The base sequence is TGTGCTAGTGGGGGGAGCGGGGCCTCGAACACCGGGGAGCTGTTTTTT.